This TCR beta chain comes out of a study of T cells in tumors after PD-1 blockade. On the study more broadly: Either cemiplimab 350 mg every 2 weeks or pembrolizumab 200 mg every 3 weeks was given.

Points on this clone: Its target is unknown.

Overall study results and limits: Peripheral recruitment is suggested, as some novel exhausted tumor clones were in pre-treatment blood.

TCRdb's copy holds only in-frame clones and misses some; the assay was immunoSEQ multiplex PCR. Seen here are approximately 60,000 clones, roughly 70% observed once, and the top ten hold 4.7%. V was clipped by 5 bases and J by 4 bases, with 8 bases between them. CDR3 length: 12 residues. The rearrangement joins TRBV12-3 or TRBV12-4 to TRBJ1-2; D is uncertain. This specimen consisted of PBMCs, obtained after anti-PD-1 treatment. This clonotype was sampled from a human donor with basal cell carcinoma. The CDR3 bases are TGTGCCAGCAGTATGAATCTCTATGGCTACACCTTC. It translates to CASSMNLYGYTF.